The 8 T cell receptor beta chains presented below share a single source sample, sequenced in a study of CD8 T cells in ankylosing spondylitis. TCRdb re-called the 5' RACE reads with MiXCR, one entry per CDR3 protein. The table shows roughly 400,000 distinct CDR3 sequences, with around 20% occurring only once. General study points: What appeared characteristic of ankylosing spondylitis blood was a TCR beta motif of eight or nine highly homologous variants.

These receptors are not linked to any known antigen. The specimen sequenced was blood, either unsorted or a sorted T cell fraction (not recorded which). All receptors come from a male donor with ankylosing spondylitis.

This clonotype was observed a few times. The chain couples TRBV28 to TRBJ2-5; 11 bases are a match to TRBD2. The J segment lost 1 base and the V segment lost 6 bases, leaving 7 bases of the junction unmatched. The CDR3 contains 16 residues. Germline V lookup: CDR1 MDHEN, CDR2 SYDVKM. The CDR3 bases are TGTGCCAGCAGCCTTGGGACTAGCGGACCCCAAGAGACCCAGTACTTC. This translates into CASSLGTSGPQETQYF.

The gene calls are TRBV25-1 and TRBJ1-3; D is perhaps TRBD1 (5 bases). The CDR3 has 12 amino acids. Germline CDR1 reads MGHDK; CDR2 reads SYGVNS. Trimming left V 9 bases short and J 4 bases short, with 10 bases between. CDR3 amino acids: CASAGSGNTIYF. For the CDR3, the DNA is TGTGCCAGTGCAGGGAGCGGAAACACCATATATTTT. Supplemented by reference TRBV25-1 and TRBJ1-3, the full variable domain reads EADIYQTPRYLVIGTGKKITLECSQTMGHDKMYWYQQDPGMELHLIHYSYGVNSTEKGDLSSESTVSRIRTEHFPLTLESARPSHTSQYLCASAGSGNTIYFGEGSWLTVV.

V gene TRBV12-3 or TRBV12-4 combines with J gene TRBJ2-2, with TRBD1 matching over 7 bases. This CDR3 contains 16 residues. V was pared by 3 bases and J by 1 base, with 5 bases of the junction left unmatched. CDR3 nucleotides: TGTGCCAGCAGTTTCTCATACAGGGGGAACACCGGGGAGCTGTTTTTT. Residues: CASSFSYRGNTGELFF.

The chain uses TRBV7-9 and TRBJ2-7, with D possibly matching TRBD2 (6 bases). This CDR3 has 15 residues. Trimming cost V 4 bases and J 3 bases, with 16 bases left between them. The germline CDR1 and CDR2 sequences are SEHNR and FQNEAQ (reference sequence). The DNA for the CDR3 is TGTGCCAGCAGCTCAGGGAGGCCCTACGACTACGAGCAGTACTTC. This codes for CASSSGRPYDYEQYF.

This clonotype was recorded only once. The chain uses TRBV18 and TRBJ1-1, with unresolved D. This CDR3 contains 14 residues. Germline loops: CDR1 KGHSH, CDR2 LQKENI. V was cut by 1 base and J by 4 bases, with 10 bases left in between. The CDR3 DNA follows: TGTGCCAGCTCACCACAGGGTATGGGCACTGAAGCTTTCTTT. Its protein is CASSPQGMGTEAFF. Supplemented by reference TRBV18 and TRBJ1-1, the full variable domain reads NAGVMQNPRHLVRRRGQEARLRCSPMKGHSHVYWYRQLPEEGLKFMVYLQKENIIDESGMPKERFSAEFPKEGPSILRIQQVVRGDSAAYFCASSPQGMGTEAFFGQGTRLTVV.

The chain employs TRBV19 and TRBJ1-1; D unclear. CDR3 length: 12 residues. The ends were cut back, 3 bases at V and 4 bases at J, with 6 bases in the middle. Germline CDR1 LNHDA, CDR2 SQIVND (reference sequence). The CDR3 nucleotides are TGTGCCAGTAGTATGATCCTCACTGAAGCTTTCTTT. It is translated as CASSMILTEAFF.

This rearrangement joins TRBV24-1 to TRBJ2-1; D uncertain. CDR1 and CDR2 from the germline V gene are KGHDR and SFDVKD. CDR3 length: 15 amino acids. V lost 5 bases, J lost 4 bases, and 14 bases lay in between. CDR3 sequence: CATSVKPKQYNEQFF. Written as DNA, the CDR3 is TGTGCCACCAGTGTCAAACCCAAACAGTACAATGAGCAGTTCTTC.

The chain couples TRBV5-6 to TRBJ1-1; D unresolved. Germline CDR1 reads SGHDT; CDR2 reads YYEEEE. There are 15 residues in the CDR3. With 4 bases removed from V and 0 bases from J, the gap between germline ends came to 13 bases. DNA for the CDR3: TGTGCCAGCAGCCCGGCGGTCACAATGAACACTGAAGCTTTCTTT. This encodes CASSPAVTMNTEAFF.